This TCR beta chain was recorded in a study of beta chain features in type 1 diabetes. Study-level points and caveats: When Type 1 diabetes patients were examined, their TCRB CDR3s proved moderately but significantly shorter in all four CD4+ subsets.

For this clone: Its cognate antigen is unknown.

Every isolated RNA sample was fully reverse transcribed, so sequencing captured expressed TCRB transcripts. Some clones are missing from TCRdb's copy, which holds only in-frame ones; the method was immunoSEQ multiplex PCR. The table lists hundreds of thousands of clones, 13% of them singletons. Trimming at V came to 4 bases and at J to 1 base, leaving 5 bases not matched to a gene. The CDR3 totals 15 residues. CDR1 and CDR2 (germline): MGHRA, YSYEKL. The rearrangement uses TRBV4-1 and TRBJ1-1, with TRBD1 matching over 8 bases. This clonotype was sampled from a man between 18 and 35 years old with type 1 diabetes. What was sequenced was naive CD4+ T cells from blood. DNA for the CDR3: TGCGCCAGCAGCCGACCCGACAGGGGGAACACTGAAGCTTTCTTT. Amino acid sequence: CASSRPDRGNTEAFF.